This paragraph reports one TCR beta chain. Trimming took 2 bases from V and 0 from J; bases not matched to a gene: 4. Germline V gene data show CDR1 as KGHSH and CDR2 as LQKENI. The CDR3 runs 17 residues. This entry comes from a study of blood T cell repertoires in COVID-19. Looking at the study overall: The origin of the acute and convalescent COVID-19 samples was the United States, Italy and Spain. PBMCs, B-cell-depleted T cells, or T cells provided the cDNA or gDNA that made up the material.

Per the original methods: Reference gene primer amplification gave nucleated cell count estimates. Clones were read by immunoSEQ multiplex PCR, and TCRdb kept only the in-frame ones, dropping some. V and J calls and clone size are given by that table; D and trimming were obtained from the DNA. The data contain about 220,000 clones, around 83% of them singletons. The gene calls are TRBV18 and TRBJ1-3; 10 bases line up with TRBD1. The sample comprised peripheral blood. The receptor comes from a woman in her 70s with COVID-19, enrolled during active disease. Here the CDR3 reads CASSPIRDRGSGNTIYF. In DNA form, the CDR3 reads TGTGCCAGCTCACCAATCAGGGACAGGGGCTCTGGAAACACCATATATTTT.